The next 17 T cell receptor beta chains were all read from a single sample in a study of shared T cell receptors in the human thymus. Clones were sequenced by immunoSEQ multiplex PCR, and TCRdb holds only the in-frame ones, with some missing. This table has approximately 760,000 clones, 70% to 90% appearing once. In addition, the sample was reused for a study of human thymus T cells.

Sample: thymocytes. Receptor source: a girl under three years old with a congenital heart defect.

The chain employs TRBV23-1 and TRBJ1-5; a possible D gene is TRBD1 (5 bases). TRBV23-1 is assigned to the ORF class and has an uncertain function. Trimming left V 6 bases short and J 3 bases short, with 24 bases between. The CDR3 extends over 18 amino acids. CDR3: CASSPGGGAGIFNQPQHF. The CDR3 DNA sequence: TGCGCCAGCAGCCCGGGGGGGGGAGCCGGGATTTTCAATCAGCCCCAGCATTTT.

The chain couples TRBV7-6 to TRBJ2-1; 11 bases align to TRBD2. The CDR3 extends over 14 amino acids. The germline V gene encodes CDR1 SGHVS and CDR2 FNYEAQ. V was clipped by 6 bases and J by 5 bases; unmatched bases: 3. The CDR3 region has the DNA TGTGCCAGCAGTCTAGCGGGGGGCCACAATGAGCAGTTCTTC. Translating gives CASSLAGGHNEQFF.

V and J are TRBV28 and TRBJ1-2, with 7 bases aligning to TRBD1. The length of the CDR3 is 15 residues. Unmatched junction bases numbered 4, after V lost 2 bases and J lost 1 base. Germline CDR1 MDHEN, CDR2 SYDVKM. The CDR3 DNA is TGTGCCAGCAGTTTAGTCCGGGACAGTAACTATGGCTACACCTTC. Its translation is CASSLVRDSNYGYTF.

The genes are TRBV30 and TRBJ2-6; D perhaps matches TRBD1 (5 bases). Trimming pared 4 bases from V and 0 bases from J, leaving 13 bases between. Germline CDR1 GTSNPN, CDR2 SVGIG (reference sequence). CDR3 length equals 16 residues. CDR3 in amino acids: CAWIGRTSSGANVLTF. The CDR3 nucleotides are TGTGCCTGGATCGGTAGGACAAGCTCTGGGGCCAACGTCCTGACTTTC.

This chain joins TRBV6-5 and TRBJ1-2; 7 positions match TRBD1. Germline CDR1 and CDR2: MNHEY and SVGAGI. This CDR3 region has 14 residues. V lost 5 bases, J lost 5 bases, and 8 bases stayed unmatched. CDR3 loop: CASSREGAEYGYTF. DNA for the CDR3: TGTGCCAGCAGTCGTGAGGGGGCCGAGTATGGCTACACCTTC.

This clone was observed a single time. The chain joins TRBV6-1 to TRBJ1-2; D uncertain. Germline assignment: CDR1 MNHNS and CDR2 SASEGT. The CDR3 spans 14 residues. Trimming left V 7 bases short and J 1 base short, with 13 bases between. The CDR3: CASIIQENNYGYTF. DNA of the CDR3: TGTGCCAGCATAATCCAGGAAAATAACTATGGCTACACCTTC.

V gene TRBV5-6 combines with J gene TRBJ1-2, with 7 positions matching TRBD1. The CDR3 is 12 residues long. Germline lookup yields CDR1 SGHDT and CDR2 YYEEEE. Trimming removed 2 bases from V and 6 bases from J; junction bases left unmatched: 1. This chain's CDR3 is CASSFDRDGYTF. CDR3 DNA sequence: TGTGCCAGCAGCTTTGACAGGGATGGCTACACCTTC.

This clone was observed once. V gene TRBV4-1 combines with J gene TRBJ2-5; unclear D gene. CDR1 and CDR2 (germline): MGHRA, YSYEKL. The V gene lost 1 base and the J gene lost 1 base, with 19 bases spanning the gap. The CDR3 is 18 amino acids. The CDR3 DNA reads as TGCGCCAGCAGCCAAGGGTCCGGTGCCGACTGGGTCCAAGAGACCCAGTACTTC. Its translation is CASSQGSGADWVQETQYF.

This clone appeared a single time. This chain links TRBV15 with TRBJ1-2, with a weak D call TRBD1 (6 bases). There are 18 residues in the CDR3. V was clipped by 6 bases and J by 6 bases, with 29 bases between them. Germline-derived CDR1 and CDR2 are LNHNV and YYDKDF (reference sequence). The CDR3 loop reads CATSSPLMTAGARHGYTF. CDR3 DNA: TGTGCCACCAGTTCTCCCCTTATGACAGCGGGGGCCAGGCATGGCTACACCTTC.

The count of this clone is one. The rearrangement uses TRBV28 and TRBJ1-5; D is possibly TRBD1 (5 bases). Germline V gene lookup returns CDR1 MDHEN and CDR2 SYDVKM. Trimming took 8 bases from V and 3 from J, leaving 11 bases between them. The CDR3 is made up of 13 amino acids. The CDR3 loop is CASRSGVNQPQHF. The CDR3 region has the DNA TGTGCCAGCCGGTCGGGGGTCAATCAGCCCCAGCATTTT.

The chain carries TRBV30 and TRBJ1-2, with 7 bases that match TRBD1. The J segment lost 4 bases and the V segment lost 3 bases, leaving 8 bases of the junction unmatched. The CDR3 covers 14 residues. The germline gives CDR1 GTSNPN, CDR2 SVGIG (reference sequence). The CDR3 region has the DNA TGTGCCTGGAGACGGGACAGCAAGATCTATGGCTACACCTTC. Translation: CAWRRDSKIYGYTF.

The chain recombines TRBV18 with TRBJ1-2; D might be TRBD1 (6 bases). CDR1 and CDR2 from the germline V gene are KGHSH and LQKENI. The CDR3 loop spans 14 amino acids. V was shortened by 1 base and J by 3 bases, with 9 bases between the two germline ends. The CDR3 sequence: CASSPRTVDYGYTF. The DNA for the CDR3 is TGTGCCAGCTCACCACGGACAGTGGACTATGGCTACACCTTC.

As DNA, the CDR3 is TGTGCCAGCAGCCCCGCCGTCCCACGGGCAGATACGCAGTATTTT. Translation: CASSPAVPRADTQYF. V gene TRBV9 combines with J gene TRBJ2-3; D not resolved. Germline V gene sequence: CDR1 SGDLS, CDR2 YYNGEE. This CDR3 contains 15 residues. Deletions cut 4 bases from V and 4 bases from J, with 16 bases between.

CDR3 nucleotides: TGTGCCAGCAAGGAAGGGGGGGCGGGAACTGAAGCTTTCTTT. Its protein is CASKEGGAGTEAFF. The gene calls are TRBV6-4 and TRBJ1-1; TRBD1 might be the D (6 bases). The V end was cut by 7 bases, the J end by 5 bases, with 17 bases between. Germline V CDR1 and CDR2: MRHNA, SNTAGT. The CDR3 spans 14 residues.

This chain uses TRBV6-1 with TRBJ2-1, with D perhaps TRBD1 (7 bases). The CDR3 has 14 residues. Trimming cost V 11 bases and J 2 bases, with 16 bases left between them. Germline V gives CDR1 MNHNS, CDR2 SASEGT. The CDR3 here is CASAGRGTYNEQFF. CDR3 DNA: TGTGCCTCAGCGGGCAGGGGGACCTACAATGAGCAGTTCTTC.

This chain uses TRBV28 with TRBJ1-2; TRBD1 matches at 11 bases. CDR1 is MDHEN and CDR2 is SYDVKM in the germline V gene. The CDR3 has 18 residues. J lost 2 bases, V lost 3 bases, and 11 bases had no gene match. The CDR3 sequence: CASSLPGQGAHYNYGYTF. The CDR3, as DNA: TGTGCCAGCAGTTTGCCCGGACAGGGGGCGCATTACAACTATGGCTACACCTTC.

V is TRBV28 and J is TRBJ2-5, with 7 bases matching TRBD1. The length of the CDR3 is 16 residues. From germline, CDR1 is MDHEN and CDR2 SYDVKM. V gave up 4 bases and J gave up 4 bases; unmatched junction bases: 12. CDR3 DNA: TGTGCCAGCAGTTCCGCTCCAGACAGGGACCTAGAGACCCAGTACTTC. This codes for CASSSAPDRDLETQYF. The entire variable domain, with the rest obtained from reference TRBV28 and TRBJ2-5, is as follows: DVKVTQSSRYLVKRTGEKVFLECVQDMDHENMFWYRQDPGLGLRLIYFSYDVKMKEKGDIPEGYSVSREKKERFSLILESASTNQTSMYLCASSSAPDRDLETQYFGPGTRLLVL.